A selection of T cell receptor beta chains follows, all from one sample in a study of regulatory T cells in long-lasting Graves disease. Each CDR3 protein gets one entry after TCRdb re-called the multiplex PCR reads with MiXCR. This table has under 300,000 distinct CDR3 sequences, around 17% appearing once. The specimen was peripheral blood mononuclear cells (PBMCs), collected at new diagnosis, from a patient treated with antithyroid drugs. These receptors all stem from a female donor with Graves disease. Each CDR3 is given with its conserved first and last residue. The D gene is left open where the match is weak. Clone size is shown for a subset of rows, as once, few, many or a class of expanded clone.

d_gene: TRBD2
v_gene: TRBV20-1
j_gene: TRBJ2-1
abundance: many
CDR3nt: TGCAGTGCTAGAGAAACTAGCGGGAGGCTGAAGCAGTTCTTC
CDR3aa: CSARETSGRLKQFF

d_gene: -
v_gene: TRBV6-1
j_gene: TRBJ2-7
abundance: -
CDR3nt: TGTGCCAGCAGTGGAGGTGGGGGCCCCTCGAACGAGCAGTACTTC
CDR3aa: CASSGGGGPSNEQYF

d_gene: -
v_gene: TRBV28
j_gene: TRBJ1-2
abundance: many
CDR3nt: TGTGCCAGCAGTTTAGGGGGACACCACCATACCTTC
CDR3aa: CASSLGGHHHTF

d_gene: TRBD2
v_gene: TRBV12-3/TRBV12-4
j_gene: TRBJ2-1
abundance: many
CDR3nt: TGTGCCAGCAGACTAGCGGGAACCCTCAATGAGCAGTTCTTC
CDR3aa: CASRLAGTLNEQFF

d_gene: -
v_gene: TRBV7-9
j_gene: TRBJ1-2
abundance: many
CDR3nt: TGTGCCAGCAGCTTAGACGGACGCTATGGCTACACCTTC
CDR3aa: CASSLDGRYGYTF

d_gene: -
v_gene: TRBV2
j_gene: TRBJ2-7
abundance: many
CDR3nt: TGTGCCAGCGGCCTTGACAGGACCCTCTCCTACGAGCAGTACTTC
CDR3aa: CASGLDRTLSYEQYF

d_gene: -
v_gene: TRBV20-1
j_gene: TRBJ2-7
abundance: -
CDR3nt: TGCAGTGCTCTCCATCCGGCCGGCGGCTACGAGCAGTACTTC
CDR3aa: CSALHPAGGYEQYF

d_gene: TRBD1
v_gene: TRBV20-1
j_gene: TRBJ2-2
abundance: few
CDR3nt: TGCAGTGCTAGCCCCGGGACAGGGGGCACCGGGGAGCTGTTTTTT
CDR3aa: CSASPGTGGTGELFF

d_gene: TRBD1
v_gene: TRBV28
j_gene: TRBJ1-2
abundance: many
CDR3nt: TGTGCCAGCAGTTTAGGGACAGGGGGCCGTGGCTACACCTTC
CDR3aa: CASSLGTGGRGYTF

d_gene: TRBD2
v_gene: TRBV2
j_gene: TRBJ2-1
abundance: many
CDR3nt: TGTGCCAGCAAGAGACGGGAGGTAACAGTAAATGAGCAGTTCTTC
CDR3aa: CASKRREVTVNEQFF

d_gene: TRBD2
v_gene: TRBV6-5
j_gene: TRBJ2-7
abundance: many
CDR3nt: TGTGCCAGCAGTTACTCCCGGACTAGCGGGAGCTCCTACGAGCAGTACTTC
CDR3aa: CASSYSRTSGSSYEQYF

d_gene: TRBD2
v_gene: TRBV7-2
j_gene: TRBJ2-3
abundance: once
CDR3nt: TGTGCCAGCAGCTTGGTCGGCGGCGCTAGCGGGATTGGTACGCAGTATTTT
CDR3aa: CASSLVGGASGIGTQYF

d_gene: TRBD2
v_gene: TRBV9
j_gene: TRBJ2-1
abundance: many
CDR3nt: TGTGCCAGCAGCGACATAGCGGGAGCCTACAATGAGCAGTTCTTC
CDR3aa: CASSDIAGAYNEQFF

d_gene: TRBD1
v_gene: TRBV12-3/TRBV12-4
j_gene: TRBJ1-6
abundance: many
CDR3nt: TGTGCCAGCCGACGACAGGGCTCCTATAATTCACCCCTCCACTTT
CDR3aa: CASRRQGSYNSPLHF

d_gene: -
v_gene: TRBV28
j_gene: TRBJ1-4
abundance: many
CDR3nt: TGTGCCACCACCTCGGTAGAAAAACTGTTTTTT
CDR3aa: CATTSVEKLFF

d_gene: -
v_gene: TRBV19
j_gene: TRBJ2-7
abundance: -
CDR3nt: TGTGCCAGTATTCAGGGTAGCGAGCAGTACTTC
CDR3aa: CASIQGSEQYF

d_gene: -
v_gene: TRBV24-1
j_gene: TRBJ2-1
abundance: many
CDR3nt: TGTGCCACCAGTGACCCCCTAGCGAAGTTCTCCTACAATGAGCAGTTCTTC
CDR3aa: CATSDPLAKFSYNEQFF

d_gene: -
v_gene: TRBV20-1
j_gene: TRBJ1-3
abundance: many
CDR3nt: TGCAGTGCTAGGTACTCCCTGGGGTATGGAAACACCATATATTTT
CDR3aa: CSARYSLGYGNTIYF

d_gene: TRBD2
v_gene: TRBV6-4
j_gene: TRBJ2-2
abundance: -
CDR3nt: TGTGCCAGCAGTGACTCGACAGCGGGAGGTACCGCGATGTTTTTT
CDR3aa: CASSDSTAGGTAMFF

d_gene: TRBD1
v_gene: TRBV9
j_gene: TRBJ1-1
abundance: -
CDR3nt: TGTGCCTCGAGCTACAGGGGGTGGACTGAAGCTTTCTTT
CDR3aa: CASSYRGWTEAFF

d_gene: TRBD2
v_gene: TRBV2
j_gene: TRBJ2-7
abundance: many
CDR3nt: TGTGCCAGCAGTGACCCTAGCGGGAGAAACGAGCAGTACTTC
CDR3aa: CASSDPSGRNEQYF

d_gene: TRBD2
v_gene: TRBV7-2
j_gene: TRBJ2-2
abundance: many
CDR3nt: TGTGCCAGCAGCGGGCCCAGCGGGGCGACCGGGGAGCTGTTTTTT
CDR3aa: CASSGPSGATGELFF

d_gene: -
v_gene: TRBV4-2
j_gene: TRBJ1-4
abundance: many
CDR3nt: TGTGCCAGCAGCCATGGGAACGGGAACGAAAAACTGTTTTTT
CDR3aa: CASSHGNGNEKLFF

d_gene: -
v_gene: TRBV24-1
j_gene: TRBJ2-1
abundance: many
CDR3nt: TGTGCCACCAGTGATCATCCGGGGAATGAGCAGTTCTTC
CDR3aa: CATSDHPGNEQFF

d_gene: -
v_gene: TRBV19
j_gene: TRBJ2-1
abundance: many
CDR3nt: TGTGCCAGTAGTATAGATAGCTCCCAGCGGCGTTACAATGAGCAGTTCTTC
CDR3aa: CASSIDSSQRRYNEQFF

d_gene: TRBD1
v_gene: TRBV20-1
j_gene: TRBJ2-3
abundance: many
CDR3nt: TGCAGTGCTAAACTTCAGGGGGCGCGGGGTACAGATACGCAGTATTTT
CDR3aa: CSAKLQGARGTDTQYF

d_gene: TRBD1
v_gene: TRBV5-1
j_gene: TRBJ1-3
abundance: many
CDR3nt: TGCGCCAGCGGAACAGGGGGATCTGGAAACACCATATATTTT
CDR3aa: CASGTGGSGNTIYF

d_gene: -
v_gene: TRBV6-9
j_gene: TRBJ1-2
abundance: few
CDR3nt: TGTGCCAGCAGTTCCCCGGCCCCGGGACCCCGTCTGGATGGCTACACCTTC
CDR3aa: CASSSPAPGPRLDGYTF

d_gene: TRBD2
v_gene: TRBV5-1
j_gene: TRBJ2-1
abundance: -
CDR3nt: TGCGCCAGCAGCTTGAGGGATGGGACTAGCGGGAGACTGCGGAATGAGCAGTTCTTC
CDR3aa: CASSLRDGTSGRLRNEQFF

d_gene: TRBD2
v_gene: TRBV7-2
j_gene: TRBJ2-1
abundance: many
CDR3nt: TGTGCCAGCAGCTTAGAGGGCGGGACTAGCGGGAGACAGTTCTTC
CDR3aa: CASSLEGGTSGRQFF

d_gene: -
v_gene: TRBV6-2/TRBV6-3
j_gene: TRBJ2-5
abundance: many
CDR3nt: TGTGCCAGCAGTTACTCGGTAGTCCAAGAGACCCAGTACTTC
CDR3aa: CASSYSVVQETQYF

d_gene: -
v_gene: TRBV14
j_gene: TRBJ2-7
abundance: many
CDR3nt: TGTGCCAGCAGCCTTCTCTCCTACGAGCAGTACTTC
CDR3aa: CASSLLSYEQYF

d_gene: -
v_gene: TRBV4-2
j_gene: TRBJ1-2
abundance: -
CDR3nt: TGTGCCAGCAGCCAAGATCACGGGGGGGACTATGGCTACACCTTC
CDR3aa: CASSQDHGGDYGYTF

d_gene: -
v_gene: TRBV11-2
j_gene: TRBJ2-4
abundance: many
CDR3nt: TGTGCCAGCAGCTCCCTAGAGGCGAATTTAGCGACCAAAAACATTCAGTACTTC
CDR3aa: CASSSLEANLATKNIQYF

d_gene: -
v_gene: TRBV19
j_gene: TRBJ1-2
abundance: many
CDR3nt: TGTGCCAGTAGTTCGGTGGGCTACACCTTC
CDR3aa: CASSSVGYTF

d_gene: -
v_gene: TRBV20-1
j_gene: TRBJ1-1
abundance: many
CDR3nt: TGCAGTGCTAGAGGGTCCCCTCAGACCCTAACTGAAGCTTTCTTT
CDR3aa: CSARGSPQTLTEAFF

d_gene: -
v_gene: TRBV28
j_gene: TRBJ2-1
abundance: many
CDR3nt: TGTGCCAGCAGTTTCGGGTATGAGCAGTTCTTC
CDR3aa: CASSFGYEQFF

d_gene: -
v_gene: TRBV19
j_gene: TRBJ2-1
abundance: many
CDR3nt: TGTGCCAGTAGTATCCCGGTAGGGTCTTACAATGAGCAGTTCTTC
CDR3aa: CASSIPVGSYNEQFF

d_gene: -
v_gene: TRBV6-2/TRBV6-3
j_gene: TRBJ1-1
abundance: -
CDR3nt: TGTGCCAGCAGACAAACAGGGCGGACTGAAGCTTTCTTT
CDR3aa: CASRQTGRTEAFF

d_gene: -
v_gene: TRBV2
j_gene: TRBJ2-1
abundance: many
CDR3nt: TGTGCCAGCAGTGTGGCGAATGAGCAGTTCTTC
CDR3aa: CASSVANEQFF

d_gene: -
v_gene: TRBV4-3
j_gene: TRBJ2-1
abundance: few
CDR3nt: TGCGCCAGCAGCCAAGGCAACCCCAGAGGGCGTTGGGAGCAGTTCTTC
CDR3aa: CASSQGNPRGRWEQFF